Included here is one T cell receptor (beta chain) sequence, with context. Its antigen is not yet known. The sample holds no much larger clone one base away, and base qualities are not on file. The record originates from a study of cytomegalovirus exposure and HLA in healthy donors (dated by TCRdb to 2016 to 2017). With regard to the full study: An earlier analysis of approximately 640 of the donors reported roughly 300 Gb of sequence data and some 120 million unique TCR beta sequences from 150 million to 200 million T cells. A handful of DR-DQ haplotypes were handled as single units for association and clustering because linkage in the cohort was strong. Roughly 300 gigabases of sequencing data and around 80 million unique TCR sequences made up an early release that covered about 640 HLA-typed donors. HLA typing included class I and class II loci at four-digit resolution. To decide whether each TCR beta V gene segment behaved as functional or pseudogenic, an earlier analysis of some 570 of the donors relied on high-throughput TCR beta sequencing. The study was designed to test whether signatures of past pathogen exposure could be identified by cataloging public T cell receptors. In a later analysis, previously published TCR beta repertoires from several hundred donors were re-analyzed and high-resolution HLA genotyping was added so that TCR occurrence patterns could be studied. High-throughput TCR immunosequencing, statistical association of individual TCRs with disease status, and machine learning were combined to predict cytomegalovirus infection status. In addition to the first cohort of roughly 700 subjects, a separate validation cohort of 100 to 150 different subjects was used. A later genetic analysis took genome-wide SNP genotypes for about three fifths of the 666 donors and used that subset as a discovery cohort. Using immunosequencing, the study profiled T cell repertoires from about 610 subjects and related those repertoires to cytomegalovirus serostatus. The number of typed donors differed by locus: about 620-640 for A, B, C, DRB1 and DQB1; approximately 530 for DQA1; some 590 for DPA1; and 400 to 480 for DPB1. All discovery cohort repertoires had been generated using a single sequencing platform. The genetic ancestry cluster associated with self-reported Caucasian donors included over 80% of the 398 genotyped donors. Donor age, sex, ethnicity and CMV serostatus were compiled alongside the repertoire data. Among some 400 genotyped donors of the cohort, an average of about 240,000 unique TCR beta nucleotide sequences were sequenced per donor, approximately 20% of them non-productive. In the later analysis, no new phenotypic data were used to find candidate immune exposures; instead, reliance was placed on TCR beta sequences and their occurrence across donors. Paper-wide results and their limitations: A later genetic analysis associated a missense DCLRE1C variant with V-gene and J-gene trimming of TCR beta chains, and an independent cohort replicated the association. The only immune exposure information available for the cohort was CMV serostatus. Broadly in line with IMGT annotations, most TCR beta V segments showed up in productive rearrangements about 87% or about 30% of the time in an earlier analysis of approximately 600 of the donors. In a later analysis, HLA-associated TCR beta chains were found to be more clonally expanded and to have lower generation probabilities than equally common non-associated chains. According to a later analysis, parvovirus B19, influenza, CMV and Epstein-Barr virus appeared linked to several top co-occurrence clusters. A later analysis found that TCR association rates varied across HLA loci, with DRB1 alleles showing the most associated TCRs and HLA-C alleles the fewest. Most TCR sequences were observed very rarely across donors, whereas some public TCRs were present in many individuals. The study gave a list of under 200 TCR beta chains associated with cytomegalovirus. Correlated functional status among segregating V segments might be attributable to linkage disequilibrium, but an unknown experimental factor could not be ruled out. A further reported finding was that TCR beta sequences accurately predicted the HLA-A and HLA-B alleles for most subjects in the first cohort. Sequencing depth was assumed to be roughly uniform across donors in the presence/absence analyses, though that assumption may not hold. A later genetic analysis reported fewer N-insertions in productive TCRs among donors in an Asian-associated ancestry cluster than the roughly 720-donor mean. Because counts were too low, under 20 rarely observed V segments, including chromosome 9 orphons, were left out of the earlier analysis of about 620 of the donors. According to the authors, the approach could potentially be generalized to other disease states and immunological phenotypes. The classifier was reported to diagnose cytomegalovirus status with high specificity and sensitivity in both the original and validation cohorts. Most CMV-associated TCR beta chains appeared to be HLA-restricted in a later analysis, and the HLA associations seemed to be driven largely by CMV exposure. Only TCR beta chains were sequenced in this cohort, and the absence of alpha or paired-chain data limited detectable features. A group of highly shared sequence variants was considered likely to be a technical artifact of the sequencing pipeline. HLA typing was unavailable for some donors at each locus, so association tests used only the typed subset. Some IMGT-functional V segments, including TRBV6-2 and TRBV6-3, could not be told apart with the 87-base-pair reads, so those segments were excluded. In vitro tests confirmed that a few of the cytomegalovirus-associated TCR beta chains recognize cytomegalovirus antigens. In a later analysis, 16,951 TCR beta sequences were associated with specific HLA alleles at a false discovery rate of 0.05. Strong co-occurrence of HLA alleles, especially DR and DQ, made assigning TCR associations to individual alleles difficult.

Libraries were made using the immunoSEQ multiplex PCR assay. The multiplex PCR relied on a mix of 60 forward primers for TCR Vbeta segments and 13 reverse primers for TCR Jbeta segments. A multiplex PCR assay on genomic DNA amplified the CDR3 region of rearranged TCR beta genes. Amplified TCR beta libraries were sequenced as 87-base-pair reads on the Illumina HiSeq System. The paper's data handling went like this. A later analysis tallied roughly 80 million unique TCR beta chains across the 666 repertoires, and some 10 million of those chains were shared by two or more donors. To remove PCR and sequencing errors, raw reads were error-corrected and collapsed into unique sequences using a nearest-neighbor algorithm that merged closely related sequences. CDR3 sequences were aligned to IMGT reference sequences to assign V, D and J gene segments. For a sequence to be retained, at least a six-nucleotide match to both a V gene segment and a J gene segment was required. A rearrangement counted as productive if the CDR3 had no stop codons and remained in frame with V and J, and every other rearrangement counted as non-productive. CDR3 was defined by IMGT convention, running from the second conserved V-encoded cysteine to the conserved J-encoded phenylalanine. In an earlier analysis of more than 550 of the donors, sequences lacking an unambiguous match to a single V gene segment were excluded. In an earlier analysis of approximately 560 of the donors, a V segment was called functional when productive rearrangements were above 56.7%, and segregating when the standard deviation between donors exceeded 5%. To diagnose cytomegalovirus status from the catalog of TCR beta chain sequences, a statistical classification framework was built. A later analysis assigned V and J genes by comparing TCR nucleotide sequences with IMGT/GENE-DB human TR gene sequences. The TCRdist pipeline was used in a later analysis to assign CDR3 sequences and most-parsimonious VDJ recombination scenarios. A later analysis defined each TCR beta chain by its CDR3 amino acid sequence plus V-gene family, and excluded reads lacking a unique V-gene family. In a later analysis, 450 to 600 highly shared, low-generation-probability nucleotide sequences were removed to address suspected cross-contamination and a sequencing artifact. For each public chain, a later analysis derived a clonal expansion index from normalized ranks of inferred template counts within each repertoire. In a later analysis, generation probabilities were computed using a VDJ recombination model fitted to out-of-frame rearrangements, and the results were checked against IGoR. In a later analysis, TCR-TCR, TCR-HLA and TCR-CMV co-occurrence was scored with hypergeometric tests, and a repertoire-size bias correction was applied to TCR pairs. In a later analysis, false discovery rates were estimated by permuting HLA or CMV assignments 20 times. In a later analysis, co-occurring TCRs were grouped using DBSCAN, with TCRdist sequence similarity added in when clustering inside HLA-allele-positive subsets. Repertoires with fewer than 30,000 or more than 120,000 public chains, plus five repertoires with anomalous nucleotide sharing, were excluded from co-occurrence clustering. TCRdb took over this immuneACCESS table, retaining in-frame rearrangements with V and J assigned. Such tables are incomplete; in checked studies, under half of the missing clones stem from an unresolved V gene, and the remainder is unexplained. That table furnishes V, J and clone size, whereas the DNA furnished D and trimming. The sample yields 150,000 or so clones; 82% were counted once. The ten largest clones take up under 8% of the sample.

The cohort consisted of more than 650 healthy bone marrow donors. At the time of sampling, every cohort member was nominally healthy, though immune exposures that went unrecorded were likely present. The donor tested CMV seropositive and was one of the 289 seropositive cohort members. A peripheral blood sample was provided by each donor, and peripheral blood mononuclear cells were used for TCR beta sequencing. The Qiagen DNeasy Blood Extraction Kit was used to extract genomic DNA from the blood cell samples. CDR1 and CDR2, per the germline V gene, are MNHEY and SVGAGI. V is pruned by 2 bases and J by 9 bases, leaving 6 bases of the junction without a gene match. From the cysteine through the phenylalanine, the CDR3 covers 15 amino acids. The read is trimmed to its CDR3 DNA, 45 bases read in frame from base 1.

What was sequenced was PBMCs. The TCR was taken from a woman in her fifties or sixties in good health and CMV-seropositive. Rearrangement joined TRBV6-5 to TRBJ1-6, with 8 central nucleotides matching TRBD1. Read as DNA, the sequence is TGTGCCAGCAGTTACGGCGCAGGGGGCAGTTCACCCCTCCACTTT. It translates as CASSYGAGGSSPLHF.